This T cell receptor (beta chain) was found in a study of cytomegalovirus exposure and HLA in healthy donors. These donors counted as nominally healthy when sampled, but unrecorded immune exposures were likely. Germline loops: CDR1 SGHRS, CDR2 YFSETQ. The V end was cut by 3 bases, the J end by 0 bases, with 12 bases between. This CDR3 region has 15 residues. This clone was detected only once. Primers for the PCR totalled 60 Vbeta and 13 Jbeta. Sequencing used immunoSEQ multiplex PCR; TCRdb keeps in-frame clones, though not all of them. This table has 150,000 to 160,000 clones, around 80% appearing once.

The chain uses TRBV5-1 and TRBJ1-1, with D possibly matching TRBD1 (6 bases). This receptor was identified in a middle-aged woman in good health and CMV-seronegative. Sequenced material: PBMCs. The CDR3 DNA sequence: TGCGCCAGCAGCTCGTTGGACAGCTTGAACACTGAAGCTTTCTTT. As protein: CASSSLDSLNTEAFF.